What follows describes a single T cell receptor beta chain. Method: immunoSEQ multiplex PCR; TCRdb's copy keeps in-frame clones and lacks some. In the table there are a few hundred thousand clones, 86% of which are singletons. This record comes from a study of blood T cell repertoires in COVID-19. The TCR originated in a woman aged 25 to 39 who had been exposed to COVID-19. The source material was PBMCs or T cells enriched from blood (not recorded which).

The DNA for the CDR3 is TGTGCCAGCAGCCCCCCGGGGGGGGCTGAAAAACTGTTTTTT. Its protein product is CASSPPGGAEKLFF. The gene calls are TRBV3-1 (or the pseudogene TRBV3-2) and TRBJ1-4, with D possibly being TRBD1 (6 bases). Germline V gene sequence: CDR1 LGHDT, CDR2 YNNKEL (reference sequence). The CDR3 runs 14 residues. Trimming took off 4 bases at V and 7 bases at J, with 13 bases between the two ends.